This T cell receptor (beta chain) was sequenced for a study of radiotherapy plus CTLA-4 blockade in lung cancer. The table came from immunoSEQ multiplex PCR; TCRdb's copy has only in-frame clones and leaves some out. The repertoire has about 45,000 clones, roughly 63% of them found once; the top ten carry around 18%. The CDR3 sequence is 13 residues long. Trimming took off 9 bases at V and 6 bases at J, with 14 bases between the two ends. Germline V gene lookup returns CDR1 SNHLY and CDR2 FYNNEI. The TCR was taken from a human donor with non-small cell lung cancer who had a partial response to radiotherapy plus ipilimumab. The chain couples TRBV2 to TRBJ2-2; TRBD2 is a possible D gene (5 bases). Material: peripheral blood, obtained from a patient treated with radiotherapy plus ipilimumab. The CDR3 spells CASRGTTAGELFF. The DNA for the CDR3 is TGTGCCAGTCGGGGAACGACGGCCGGGGAGCTGTTTTTT.